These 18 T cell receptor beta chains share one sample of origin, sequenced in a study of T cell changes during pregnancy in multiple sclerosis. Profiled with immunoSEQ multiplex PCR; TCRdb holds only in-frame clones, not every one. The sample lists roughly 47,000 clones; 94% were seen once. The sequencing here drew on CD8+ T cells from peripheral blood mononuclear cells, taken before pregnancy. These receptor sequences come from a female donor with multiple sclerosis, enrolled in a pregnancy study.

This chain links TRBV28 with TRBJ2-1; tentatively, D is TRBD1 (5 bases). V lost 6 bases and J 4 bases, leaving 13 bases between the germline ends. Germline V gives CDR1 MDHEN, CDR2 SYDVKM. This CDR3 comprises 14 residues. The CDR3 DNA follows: TGTGCCAGCAGATCCGACCAGGGTTACAATGAGCAGTTCTTC. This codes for CASRSDQGYNEQFF.

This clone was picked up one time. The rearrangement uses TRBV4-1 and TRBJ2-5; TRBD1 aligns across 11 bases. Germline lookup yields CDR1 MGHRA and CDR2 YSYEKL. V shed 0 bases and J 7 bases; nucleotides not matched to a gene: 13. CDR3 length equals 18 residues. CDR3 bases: TGCGCCAGCAGCCAAGATGACCCTGGGACAGGGGGAAAATGGACCCAGTACTTC. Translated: CASSQDDPGTGGKWTQYF.

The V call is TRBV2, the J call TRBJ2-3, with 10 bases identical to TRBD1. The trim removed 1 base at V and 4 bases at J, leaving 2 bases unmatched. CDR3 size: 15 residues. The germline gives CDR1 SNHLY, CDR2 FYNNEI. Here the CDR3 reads CASSEGDRGPDTQYF. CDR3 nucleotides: TGTGCCAGCAGTGAAGGGGACAGGGGACCAGATACGCAGTATTTT.

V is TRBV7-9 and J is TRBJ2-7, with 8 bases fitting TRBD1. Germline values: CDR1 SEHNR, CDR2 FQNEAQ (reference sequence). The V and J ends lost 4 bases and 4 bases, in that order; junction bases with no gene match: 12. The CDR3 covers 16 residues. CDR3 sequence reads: CASSSIGQGRMYEQYF. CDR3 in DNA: TGTGCCAGCAGCTCCATCGGACAGGGAAGGATGTACGAGCAGTACTTC.

The CDR3 loop is CASTATGVEKLFF. For the CDR3, the DNA is TGTGCCAGTACCGCGACCGGGGTGGAAAAACTGTTTTTT. The chain combines TRBV19 with TRBJ1-4; unclear D gene. Germline V gene data show CDR1 as LNHDA and CDR2 as SQIVND (reference sequence). The CDR3 is made up of 13 amino acids. V gave up 7 bases and J gave up 8 bases, with 14 bases separating them. The whole variable domain, remainder taken from reference TRBV19 and TRBJ1-4, is DGGITQSPKYLFRKEGQNVTLSCEQNLNHDAMYWYRQDPGQGLRLIYYSQIVNDFQKGDIAEGYSVSREKKESFPLTVTSAQKNPTAFYLCASTATGVEKLFFGSGTQLSVL.

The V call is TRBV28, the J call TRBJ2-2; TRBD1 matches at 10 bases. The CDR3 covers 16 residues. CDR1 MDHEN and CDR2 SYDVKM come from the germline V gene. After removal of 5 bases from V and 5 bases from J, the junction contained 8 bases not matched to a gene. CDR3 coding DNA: TGTGCCAGCAGTCCATCCGGGACAGGGGAGACCGGGGAGCTGTTTTTT. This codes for CASSPSGTGETGELFF. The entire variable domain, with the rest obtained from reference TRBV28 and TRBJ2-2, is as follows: DVKVTQSSRYLVKRTGEKVFLECVQDMDHENMFWYRQDPGLGLRLIYFSYDVKMKEKGDIPEGYSVSREKKERFSLILESASTNQTSMYLCASSPSGTGETGELFFGEGSRLTVL.

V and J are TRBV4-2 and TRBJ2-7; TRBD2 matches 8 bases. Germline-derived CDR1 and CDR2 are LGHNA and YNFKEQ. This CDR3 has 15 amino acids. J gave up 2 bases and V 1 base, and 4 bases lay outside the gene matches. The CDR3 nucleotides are TGTGCCAGCAGCCAAGTAAACGGGGGGGCCTACGAGCAGTACTTC. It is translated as CASSQVNGGAYEQYF.

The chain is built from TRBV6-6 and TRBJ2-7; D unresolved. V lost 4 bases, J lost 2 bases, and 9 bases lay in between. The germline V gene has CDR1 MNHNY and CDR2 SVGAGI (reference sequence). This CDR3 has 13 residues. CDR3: CASSFGATYEQYF. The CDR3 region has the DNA TGTGCCAGCAGTTTCGGAGCTACCTACGAGCAGTACTTC.

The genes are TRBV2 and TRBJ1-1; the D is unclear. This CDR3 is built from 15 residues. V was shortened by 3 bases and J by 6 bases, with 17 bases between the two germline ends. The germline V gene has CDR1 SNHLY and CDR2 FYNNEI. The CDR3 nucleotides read TGTGCCAGCAGTGAGGCGAGGGTAGGTGTCCCTGAAGCTTTCTTT. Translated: CASSEARVGVPEAFF.

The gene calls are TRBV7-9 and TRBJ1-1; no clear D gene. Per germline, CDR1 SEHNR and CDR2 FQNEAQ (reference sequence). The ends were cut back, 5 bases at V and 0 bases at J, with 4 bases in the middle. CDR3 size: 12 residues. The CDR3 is CASSPVNTEAFF. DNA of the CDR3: TGTGCCAGCAGCCCAGTGAACACTGAAGCTTTCTTT.

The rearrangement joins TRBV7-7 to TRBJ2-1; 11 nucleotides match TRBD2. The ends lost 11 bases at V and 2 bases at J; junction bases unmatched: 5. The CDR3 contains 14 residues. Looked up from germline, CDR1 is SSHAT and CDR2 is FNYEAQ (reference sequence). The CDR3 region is CAVIAGGPYNEQFF. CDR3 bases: TGTGCCGTCATAGCGGGAGGGCCCTACAATGAGCAGTTCTTC.

CDR3 coding DNA: TGTGCCAGCAGCCCAGGGGCAAGCTCCTACGAGCAGTACTTC. It is translated as CASSPGASSYEQYF. This chain connects TRBV9 to TRBJ2-7; the D gene is possibly TRBD1 (6 bases). The V gene's germline CDR1 is SGDLS and CDR2 YYNGEE. V was shortened by 4 bases and J by 0 bases, with 11 bases between the two germline ends. The CDR3 has 14 residues.

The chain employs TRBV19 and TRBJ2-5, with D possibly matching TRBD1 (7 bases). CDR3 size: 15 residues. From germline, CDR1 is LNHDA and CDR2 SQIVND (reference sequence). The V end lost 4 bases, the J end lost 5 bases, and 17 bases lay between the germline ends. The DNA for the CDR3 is TGTGCCAGTAGTACCCAGCGGACAGGAGGGGAGACCCAGTACTTC. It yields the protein CASSTQRTGGETQYF.

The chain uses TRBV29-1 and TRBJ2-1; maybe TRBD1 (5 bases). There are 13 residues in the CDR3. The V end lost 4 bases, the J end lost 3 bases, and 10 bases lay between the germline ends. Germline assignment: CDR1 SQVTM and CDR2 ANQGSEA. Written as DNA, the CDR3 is TGCAGCGTTGTAAGGGGCAACTACAATGAGCAGTTCTTC. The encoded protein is CSVVRGNYNEQFF.

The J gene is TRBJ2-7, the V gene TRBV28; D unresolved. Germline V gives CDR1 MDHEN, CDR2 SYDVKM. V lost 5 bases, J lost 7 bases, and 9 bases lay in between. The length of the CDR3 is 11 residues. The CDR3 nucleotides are TGTGCCAGCAGTCCCTTTCTGGAGCAGTACTTC. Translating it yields CASSPFLEQYF. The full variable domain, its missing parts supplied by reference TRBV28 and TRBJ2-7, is DVKVTQSSRYLVKRTGEKVFLECVQDMDHENMFWYRQDPGLGLRLIYFSYDVKMKEKGDIPEGYSVSREKKERFSLILESASTNQTSMYLCASSPFLEQYFGPGTRLTVT.

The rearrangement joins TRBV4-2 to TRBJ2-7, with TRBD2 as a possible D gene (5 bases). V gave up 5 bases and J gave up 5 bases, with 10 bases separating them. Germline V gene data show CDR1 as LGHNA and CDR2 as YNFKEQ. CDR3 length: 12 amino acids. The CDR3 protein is CASSASADEQYF. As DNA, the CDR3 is TGTGCCAGCAGCGCATCAGCGGACGAGCAGTACTTC.

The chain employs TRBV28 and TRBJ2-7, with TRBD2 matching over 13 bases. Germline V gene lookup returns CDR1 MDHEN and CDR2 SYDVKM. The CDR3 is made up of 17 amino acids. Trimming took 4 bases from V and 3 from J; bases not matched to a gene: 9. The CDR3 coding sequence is TGTGCCAGCAGTTCAGACTTCGGACTAGCGGGAGTCTACGAGCAGTACTTC. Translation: CASSSDFGLAGVYEQYF.

The CDR3, as DNA: TGTGCCAGCAGGACAGGGACTGGGGCTTTCTTT. Protein product: CASRTGTGAFF. The J gene is TRBJ1-1, the V gene TRBV27; TRBD1 matches at 7 bases. J lost 11 bases, V lost 6 bases, and 6 bases had no gene match. The germline CDR1 and CDR2 sequences are MNHEY and SMNVEV (reference sequence). CDR3 length equals 11 residues.